A single sample gave rise to the 32 T cell receptor beta chains below, sequenced in a study of CD8+CD57+ T cells in acquired aplastic anemia (dated by TCRdb to the late 2010s). Expansion of CD8+CD57+ cells had been shown by flow cytometry in the patients chosen for sequencing. The sequencing machine was an Illumina HiSeq 2000. TCR beta VDJ combination and CDR3 sequence profiling used genomic DNA as the template. TCRdb redid the processing of the public reads, applying fastp at Q25 and MiXCR, and retained in-frame beta chains. CDR3 protein sequences are deduplicated, and each keeps its most common genes and DNA. The table for this sample lists around 150,000 distinct CDR3 sequences; around half of them were counted only once. The ten most abundant clones make up about 2.8% of the sample. The sample consisted of sorted CD4+, CD8+, or CD8+CD57+ T cells (not recorded which) from PBMCs. The receptors derive from a human donor with aplastic anemia.

The rearrangement joins TRBV20-1 to TRBJ1-4, with no clear D. V was trimmed by 6 bases and J by 4 bases, leaving 12 bases between them. Per germline, CDR1 DFQATT and CDR2 SNEGSKA (reference sequence). The CDR3 loop spans 13 amino acids. CDR3 DNA sequence: TGCAGTGCCAGGACGGTTCGTAATGAAAAACTGTTTTTT. Amino acid sequence: CSARTVRNEKLFF.

The chain couples TRBV2 to TRBJ1-1; D might be TRBD1 (5 bases). Germline V lookup: CDR1 SNHLY, CDR2 FYNNEI. The CDR3 has 14 residues. Between the trimmed V and J ends, which lost 5 bases and 2 bases, there was a span of 12 bases. CDR3 loop: CASSRRGGNTEAFF. For the CDR3, the DNA is TGTGCCAGCAGTAGACGGGGGGGAAACACTGAAGCTTTCTTT.

Points on this clonotype: One junction end does not reproduce the germline sequence, and a read error may be involved. The chain carries TRBV6-2 or TRBV6-3 and TRBJ1-4; 7 positions match TRBD1. Per the germline V gene, CDR1 is MNHEY and CDR2 is SVGEGT. There are 14 residues in the CDR3. The CDR3: CVSRRDSFNEKLFF. The DNA of the CDR3 is TGTGTCAGCAGACGGGACAGTTTTAATGAAAAACTGTTTTTT.

This clonotype showed up many times. The chain couples TRBV3-1 to TRBJ1-5; D not resolved. Trimming removed 0 bases from V and 3 bases from J, with 3 bases in between. The CDR3 covers 13 residues. Per the germline V gene, CDR1 is LGHDT and CDR2 is YNNKEL (reference sequence). DNA of the CDR3: TGTGCCAGCAGCCAAGATCCCAATCAGCCCCAGCATTTT. Amino acid sequence: CASSQDPNQPQHF.

A few counts support this clonotype. The gene calls are TRBV25-1 and TRBJ1-3; D not certain. Germline-derived CDR1 and CDR2 are MGHDK and SYGVNS. V lost 4 bases, J lost 4 bases, and 8 bases lay in between. The CDR3 contains 13 residues. Written as DNA, the CDR3 is TGTGCCAGCAGTGTGGACTCCGGAAACACCATATATTTT. Translating it yields CASSVDSGNTIYF. The complete variable domain, with remaining parts taken from reference TRBV25-1 and TRBJ1-3, reads EADIYQTPRYLVIGTGKKITLECSQTMGHDKMYWYQQDPGMELHLIHYSYGVNSTEKGDLSSESTVSRIRTEHFPLTLESARPSHTSQYLCASSVDSGNTIYFGEGSWLTVV.

The chain carries TRBV7-9 and TRBJ1-2; D remains ambiguous. V dropped 0 bases and J dropped 7 bases, with 12 bases sitting between them. CDR1 is SEHNR, CDR2 FQNEAQ, per germline (reference sequence). CDR3 length equals 14 residues. The CDR3 reads CASSLAYEQSGYTF. The DNA of the CDR3 is TGTGCCAGCAGCTTAGCGTATGAACAGAGTGGCTACACCTTC.

This clonotype was seen repeatedly, ten times or more. The V gene is TRBV28, the J gene TRBJ2-5; 7 bases agree with TRBD2. Germline-derived CDR1 and CDR2 are MDHEN and SYDVKM. This CDR3 spans 15 amino acids. Trimming at V came to 3 bases and at J to 2 bases, leaving 6 bases not matched to a gene. The CDR3 protein is CASSLGGRRQETQYF. DNA for the CDR3: TGTGCCAGCAGTTTGGGCGGGAGACGGCAAGAGACCCAGTACTTC.

The CDR3 DNA follows: TGTGCCACCAGTGACACCGACAGTTTCTCCTACAATGAGCAGTTCTTC. Its translation: CATSDTDSFSYNEQFF. This chain uses TRBV24-1 with TRBJ2-1; D might be TRBD1 (5 bases). Germline lookup yields CDR1 KGHDR and CDR2 SFDVKD. V gave up 4 bases and J gave up 0 bases, with 12 bases separating them. The CDR3 length is 16 residues.

This clonotype has at least ten counts. The V gene is TRBV7-6, the J gene TRBJ2-2; 7 bases line up with TRBD2. CDR1 and CDR2 (germline): SGHVS, FNYEAQ. The CDR3 extends over 16 amino acids. The trim removed 5 bases at V and 9 bases at J, leaving 15 bases unmatched. The DNA for the CDR3 is TGTGCCAGCAGCCCACCTTTTGTGACTAGCAACTGGGAGCTGTTTTTT. It is translated as CASSPPFVTSNWELFF.

To note about this clonotype: A much larger clone lies a single base off, so this may be a read error. The chain carries TRBV20-1 and TRBJ2-1, with TRBD2 matching over 7 bases. The CDR3 extends over 16 amino acids. Germline loops: CDR1 DFQATT, CDR2 SNEGSKA (reference sequence). The CDR3 protein is CSVRGFAGVVYNEQLF. CDR3 coding DNA: TGCAGTGTCAGAGGGTTCGCGGGAGTAGTTTACAATGAGCAGCTCTTC.

Many counts were recorded for this clonotype. The chain combines TRBV7-8 with TRBJ2-2, with a weak D call TRBD2 (5 bases). The CDR3 totals 17 residues. CDR1 and CDR2 from the germline V gene are SGHVS and FQNEAQ. The V gene lost 6 bases and the J gene lost 0 bases, with 17 bases spanning the gap. The CDR3, as DNA: TGTGCCAGCAGTCCGAGGGCGACTATCGCGAACACCGGGGAGCTGTTTTTT. Amino acids: CASSPRATIANTGELFF.

This clonotype was seen ten or more times. This rearrangement joins TRBV5-8 to TRBJ2-7; TRBD2 matches at 12 bases. With V trimmed by 1 base and J by 8 bases, 4 bases remained unmatched. The CDR3 is 14 residues long. Germline V gene lookup returns CDR1 SGHTS and CDR2 YDEGEE. The CDR3 region has the DNA TGTGCCAGCAGCTTGTTTAGGACTAGCGGGAAGCAGTACTTC. This gives the protein CASSLFRTSGKQYF.

This clonotype occurred many times. The V call is TRBV14, the J call TRBJ2-1; 7 bases map to TRBD2. Trimming at V came to 1 base and at J to 2 bases, leaving 5 bases not matched to a gene. Germline V gene data show CDR1 as SGHDN and CDR2 as FVKESK. The CDR3 is 16 amino acids. CDR3 loop: CASSQGGRGTYNEQFF. The CDR3 bases are TGTGCCAGCAGCCAAGGGGGGAGGGGAACCTACAATGAGCAGTTCTTC.

This chain's CDR3 is CASNRQGSSGNTIYF. The CDR3 nucleotides read TGTGCCAGTAACAGACAGGGGAGCTCTGGAAACACCATATATTTT. The chain joins TRBV19 to TRBJ1-3; the match to TRBD1 covers 8 bases. Germline trimming cut 7 bases from V and 0 bases from J; bases unmatched to any gene: 5. The CDR3 is 15 residues long. Germline CDR1 is LNHDA and CDR2 is SQIVND (reference sequence).

This clonotype was recorded at least ten times. This chain connects TRBV6-2 or TRBV6-3 to TRBJ2-7, with D uncertain. The length of the CDR3 is 13 residues. Germline V CDR1 and CDR2: MNHEY, SVGEGT. Trimming removed 2 bases at V and 3 bases at J, with 8 bases between. The CDR3 DNA is TGTGCCAGCAGTTACGTCGCAGACTACGAGCAGTACTTC. It specifies CASSYVADYEQYF.

The V gene is TRBV19, the J gene TRBJ2-3; tentatively, D is TRBD1 (5 bases). The germline V gene encodes CDR1 LNHDA and CDR2 SQIVND (reference sequence). This CDR3 is built from 15 residues. V was trimmed by 3 bases and J by 3 bases, leaving 13 bases between them. CDR3 protein: CASSISRVPTDTQYF. CDR3 nucleotide sequence: TGTGCCAGTAGTATCTCCAGGGTTCCAACAGATACGCAGTATTTT.

At least ten counts were recorded for this clonotype. The V gene is TRBV11-2, the J gene TRBJ2-1, with 13 bases lining up with TRBD2. From germline, CDR1 is SGHAT and CDR2 FQNNGV. V lost 1 base, J lost 5 bases, and 8 bases stayed unmatched. There are 18 residues in the CDR3. CDR3: CASSLGGWTSGSHNEQFF. CDR3 bases: TGTGCCAGCAGCTTAGGGGGGTGGACTAGCGGGAGCCACAATGAGCAGTTCTTC.

The CDR3: CARADYNEQFF. The CDR3 coding sequence is TGTGCCAGAGCGGACTACAATGAGCAGTTCTTC. The chain uses TRBV30 and TRBJ2-1; TRBD2 is a possible D gene (5 bases). V was trimmed by 8 bases and J by 3 bases, leaving 8 bases between them. The CDR3 length is 11 residues. Germline loops: CDR1 GTSNPN, CDR2 SVGIG (reference sequence).

This clonotype turned up a few times. The chain links TRBV20-1 to TRBJ2-5; D not resolved. The germline V gene encodes CDR1 DFQATT and CDR2 SNEGSKA (reference sequence). This CDR3 comprises 10 residues. V dropped 4 bases and J dropped 5 bases, with 5 bases sitting between them. The CDR3 protein is CSATGETQYF. The DNA of the CDR3 is TGCAGTGCTACCGGGGAGACCCAGTACTTC.

This clonotype has at least ten counts. The chain carries TRBV12-3 or TRBV12-4 and TRBJ2-7; 7 bases align to TRBD2. This CDR3 has 13 residues. The J segment lost 1 base and the V segment lost 5 bases, leaving 2 bases of the junction unmatched. CDR3 residues: CASSRGRSYEQYF. CDR3 bases: TGTGCCAGCAGTCGCGGGAGATCCTACGAGCAGTACTTC.

This clonotype was seen more than once but under ten times. The chain couples TRBV5-1 to TRBJ1-2; D not resolved. The CDR3 contains 12 residues. Germline V gene lookup returns CDR1 SGHRS and CDR2 YFSETQ. Trimming took 4 bases from V and 4 from J, leaving 8 bases between them. The CDR3 loop reads CASSEVGYGYTF. CDR3 DNA: TGCGCCAGCAGCGAGGTCGGCTATGGCTACACCTTC.

This clonotype was observed at least ten times. This rearrangement joins TRBV19 to TRBJ1-2; 8 bases match TRBD1. CDR3 size: 17 residues. Germline V lookup: CDR1 LNHDA, CDR2 SQIVND (reference sequence). The junction had 12 bases not matched to a gene; V was cut back by 3 bases and J by 3 bases. CDR3 region: CASSIGQGIPSYYGYTF. The CDR3 bases are TGTGCCAGTAGTATCGGACAGGGAATTCCTTCCTACTATGGCTACACCTTC. The full variable domain, with the rest looked up from reference TRBV19 and TRBJ1-2, is DGGITQSPKYLFRKEGQNVTLSCEQNLNHDAMYWYRQDPGQGLRLIYYSQIVNDFQKGDIAEGYSVSREKKESFPLTVTSAQKNPTAFYLCASSIGQGIPSYYGYTFGSGTRLTVV.

Many counts were recorded for this clonotype. The chain combines TRBV20-1 with TRBJ2-2; no definite D call. The CDR3 is 11 amino acids. Germline loops: CDR1 DFQATT, CDR2 SNEGSKA (reference sequence). The V gene lost 8 bases and the J gene lost 3 bases, with 7 bases spanning the gap. The CDR3 nucleotides are TGCAGTTTGGTTCACACCGGGGAGCTGTTTTTT. It encodes CSLVHTGELFF.

This clonotype came up many times. This chain connects TRBV19 to TRBJ1-1; D is unclear. This CDR3 is 15 amino acids long. Germline V gene lookup returns CDR1 LNHDA and CDR2 SQIVND (reference sequence). The V end lost 6 bases, the J end lost 0 bases, and 14 bases lay between the germline ends. The CDR3, as DNA: TGTGCCAGTAGAACTGGGGAACAAATGAACACTGAAGCTTTCTTT. Translated, it gives CASRTGEQMNTEAFF.

With respect to this clonotype: An end of the junction differs from the germline gene, which may be a read error. The CDR3 loop is CASSGGSTDTQYF. CDR3 nucleotides: TGTGCCAGCAGTGGCGGGAGCACAGATACGCAGTATTTT. The rearrangement joins TRBV24-1 to TRBJ2-3; D may be TRBD2 (5 bases). Looked up from germline, CDR1 is KGHDR and CDR2 is SFDVKD. CDR3 length equals 13 residues.

As concerns this clonotype: Relative to the germline gene, one junction end is altered; a read error may explain this. V gene TRBV19 combines with J gene TRBJ2-3; the D gene is possibly TRBD2 (6 bases). The CDR3 is 15 amino acids. Germline assignment: CDR1 LNHDA and CDR2 SQIVND (reference sequence). This chain's CDR3 is CASSMGSTSTDTPYF. Here the CDR3 DNA reads TGTGCCAGTAGTATGGGTTCCACTAGCACAGATACGCCGTATTTT.

V is TRBV20-1 and J is TRBJ1-2; 12 bases match TRBD1. Germline CDR1 and CDR2: DFQATT and SNEGSKA (reference sequence). The ends lost 4 bases at V and 4 bases at J; junction bases unmatched: 13. This CDR3 spans 17 amino acids. The CDR3 coding sequence is TGCAGTGCTACCTTCCCGGGACAGGGGGCGCGTGGCTATGGCTACACCTTC. Translated: CSATFPGQGARGYGYTF.

For this clonotype: The germline gene is not matched at one end of the junction; a read error may be the cause. The chain joins TRBV19 to TRBJ2-7; TRBD1 agrees at 7 bases. CDR1 is LNHDA, CDR2 SQIVND, per germline (reference sequence). The CDR3 contains 14 residues. The DNA for the CDR3 is TGTGCCAGTAGTAAACAGGGGTCCTCCTACGATCAGTACTTT. Translated: CASSKQGSSYDQYF.

This chain connects TRBV6-1 to TRBJ2-4; 9 bases are shared with TRBD1. The CDR3 runs to 14 residues. CDR1 and CDR2 (germline): MNHNS, SASEGT. V lost 5 bases, J lost 6 bases, and 5 bases stayed unmatched. Here the CDR3 reads CASSPLQGANIQYF. DNA for the CDR3: TGTGCCAGCAGTCCACTACAGGGGGCAAACATTCAGTACTTC.

As to this clonotype: As the CDR3 is not closed by the conserved phenylalanine or tryptophan, this likely results from a read error. This chain uses TRBV15 with TRBJ2-7; the match to TRBD2 covers 7 bases. The CDR3 extends over 16 amino acids. V shed 1 base and J 1 base; nucleotides not matched to a gene: 7. Looked up from germline, CDR1 is LNHNV and CDR2 is YYDKDF (reference sequence). The CDR3 sequence: CATSRGKSSGSYEQYL. CDR3 DNA sequence: TGTGCCACCAGCAGAGGGAAAAGTAGCGGGTCCTACGAGCAGTACCTC.

A remark on this clonotype: A much larger clonotype is one base distant, so this may be a read error. This chain connects TRBV5-1 to TRBJ2-3; no clear D gene. This CDR3 region has 14 residues. Germline loops: CDR1 SGHRS, CDR2 YFSETQ. In DNA, the CDR3 is TGCGCCAGCAGCTTGGAGGCGGAGCTTGGTACGCATTATTTT. This gives the protein CASSLEAELGTHYF.

J is TRBJ2-1 and V is TRBV7-9; D call uncertain. V was cut by 5 bases and J by 8 bases, with 13 bases left in between. The length of the CDR3 is 13 residues. Per the germline V gene, CDR1 is SEHNR and CDR2 is FQNEAQ (reference sequence). The CDR3 region has the DNA TGTGCCAGCAGCCAAGAGGCGAGCGATGAGCAGTTCTTC. It is translated as CASSQEASDEQFF.